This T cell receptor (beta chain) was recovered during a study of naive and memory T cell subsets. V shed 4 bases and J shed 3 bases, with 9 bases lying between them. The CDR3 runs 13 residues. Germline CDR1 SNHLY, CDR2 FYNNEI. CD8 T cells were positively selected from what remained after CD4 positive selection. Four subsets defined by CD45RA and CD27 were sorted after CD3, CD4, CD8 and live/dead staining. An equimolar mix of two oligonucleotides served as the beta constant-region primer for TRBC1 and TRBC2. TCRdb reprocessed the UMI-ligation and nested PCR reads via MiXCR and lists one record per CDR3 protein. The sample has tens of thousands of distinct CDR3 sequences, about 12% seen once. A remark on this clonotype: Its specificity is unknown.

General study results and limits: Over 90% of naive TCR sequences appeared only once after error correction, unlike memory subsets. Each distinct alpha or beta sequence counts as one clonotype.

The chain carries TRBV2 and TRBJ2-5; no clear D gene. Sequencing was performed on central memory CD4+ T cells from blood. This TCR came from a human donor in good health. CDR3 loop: CASSASRKETQYF. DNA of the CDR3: TGTGCCAGCAGTGCGAGCAGGAAAGAGACCCAGTACTTC.